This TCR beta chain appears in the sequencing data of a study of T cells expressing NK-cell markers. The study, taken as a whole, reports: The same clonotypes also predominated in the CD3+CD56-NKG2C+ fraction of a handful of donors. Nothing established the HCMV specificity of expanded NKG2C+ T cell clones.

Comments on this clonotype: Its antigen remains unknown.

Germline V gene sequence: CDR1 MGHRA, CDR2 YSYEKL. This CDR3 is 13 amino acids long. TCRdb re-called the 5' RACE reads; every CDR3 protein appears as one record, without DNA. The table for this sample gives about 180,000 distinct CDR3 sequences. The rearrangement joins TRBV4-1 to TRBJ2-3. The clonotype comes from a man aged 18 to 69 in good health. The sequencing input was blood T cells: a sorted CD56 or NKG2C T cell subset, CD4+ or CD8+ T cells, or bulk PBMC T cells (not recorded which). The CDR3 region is CASSQVQWDTQYF.